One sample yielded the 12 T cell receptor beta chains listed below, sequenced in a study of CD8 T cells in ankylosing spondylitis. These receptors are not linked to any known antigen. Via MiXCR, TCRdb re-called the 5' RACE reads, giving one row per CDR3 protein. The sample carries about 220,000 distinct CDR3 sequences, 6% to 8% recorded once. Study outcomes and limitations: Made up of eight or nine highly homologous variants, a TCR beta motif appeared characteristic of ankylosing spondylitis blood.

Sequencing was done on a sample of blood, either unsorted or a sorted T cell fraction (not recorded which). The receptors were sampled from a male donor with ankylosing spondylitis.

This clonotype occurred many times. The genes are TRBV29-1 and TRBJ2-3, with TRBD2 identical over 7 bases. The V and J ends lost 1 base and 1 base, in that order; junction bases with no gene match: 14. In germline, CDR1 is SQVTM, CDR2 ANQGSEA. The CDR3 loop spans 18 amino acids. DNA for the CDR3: TGCAGCGTTGAAGGCCTAGCGGAAGGATCTGAACGCACAGATACGCAGTATTTT. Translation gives CSVEGLAEGSERTDTQYF.

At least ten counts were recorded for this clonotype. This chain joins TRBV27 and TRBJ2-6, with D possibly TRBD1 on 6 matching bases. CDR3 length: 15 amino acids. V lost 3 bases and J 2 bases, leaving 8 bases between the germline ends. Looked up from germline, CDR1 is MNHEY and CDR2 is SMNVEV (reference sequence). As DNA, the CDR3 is TGTGCCAGCAGTTTTGACAGGACTGGGGCCAACGTCCTGACTTTC. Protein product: CASSFDRTGANVLTF.

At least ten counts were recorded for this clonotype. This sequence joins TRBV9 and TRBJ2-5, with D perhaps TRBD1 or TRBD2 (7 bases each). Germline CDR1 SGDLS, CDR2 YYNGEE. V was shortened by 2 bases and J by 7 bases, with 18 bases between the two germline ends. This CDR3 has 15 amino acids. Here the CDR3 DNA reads TGTGCCAGCAGCGTGGGAGGGGGCTCTTTGAGGACCCAGTACTTC. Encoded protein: CASSVGGGSLRTQYF.

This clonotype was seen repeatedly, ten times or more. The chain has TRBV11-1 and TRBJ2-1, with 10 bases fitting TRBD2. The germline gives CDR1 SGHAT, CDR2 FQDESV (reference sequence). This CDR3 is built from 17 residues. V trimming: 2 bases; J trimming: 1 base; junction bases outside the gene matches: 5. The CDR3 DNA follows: TGTGCCAGCAGCTTAAGCCTAGCGGGAGCGTCCTACAATGAGCAGTTCTTC. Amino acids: CASSLSLAGASYNEQFF.

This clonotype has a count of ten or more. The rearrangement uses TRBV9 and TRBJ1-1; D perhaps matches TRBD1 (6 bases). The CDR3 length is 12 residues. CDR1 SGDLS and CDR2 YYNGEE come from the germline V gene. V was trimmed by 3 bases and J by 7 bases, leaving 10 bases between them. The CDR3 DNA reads TGTGCCAGCAGCGCCGGGGGGCGTGAAGCTTTCTTT. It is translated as CASSAGGREAFF.

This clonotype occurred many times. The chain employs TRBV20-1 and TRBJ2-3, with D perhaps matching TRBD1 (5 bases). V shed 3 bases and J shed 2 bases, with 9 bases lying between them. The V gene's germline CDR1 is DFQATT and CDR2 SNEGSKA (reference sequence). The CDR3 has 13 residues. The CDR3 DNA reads TGCAGTGCTAGGGACACCTACACAGATACGCAGTATTTT. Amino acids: CSARDTYTDTQYF.

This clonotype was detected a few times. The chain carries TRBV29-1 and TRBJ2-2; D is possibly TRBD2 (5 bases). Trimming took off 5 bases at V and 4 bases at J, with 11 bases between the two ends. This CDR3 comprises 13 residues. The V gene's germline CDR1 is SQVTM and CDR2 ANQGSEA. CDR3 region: CSVPQRVTGELFF. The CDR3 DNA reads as TGCAGCGTTCCCCAGAGGGTCACCGGGGAGCTGTTTTTT.

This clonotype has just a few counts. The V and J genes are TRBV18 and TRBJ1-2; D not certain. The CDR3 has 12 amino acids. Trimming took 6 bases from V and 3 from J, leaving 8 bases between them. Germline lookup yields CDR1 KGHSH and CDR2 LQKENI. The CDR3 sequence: CASSDADYGYTF. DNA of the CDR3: TGTGCCAGCTCCGACGCGGACTATGGCTACACCTTC.

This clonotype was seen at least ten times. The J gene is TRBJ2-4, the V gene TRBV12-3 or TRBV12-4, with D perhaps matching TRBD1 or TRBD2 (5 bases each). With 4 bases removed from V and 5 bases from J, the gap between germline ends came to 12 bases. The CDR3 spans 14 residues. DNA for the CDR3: TGTGCCAGCAGTTCCTCCGGGACCCAAAACATTCAGTACTTC. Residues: CASSSSGTQNIQYF.

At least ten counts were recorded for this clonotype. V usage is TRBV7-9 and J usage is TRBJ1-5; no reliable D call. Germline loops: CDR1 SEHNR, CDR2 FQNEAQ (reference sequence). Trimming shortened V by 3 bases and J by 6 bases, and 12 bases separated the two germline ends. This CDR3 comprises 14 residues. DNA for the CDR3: TGTGCCAGCAGCTTGGACGGACCGTCTCAGCCCCAGCATTTT. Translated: CASSLDGPSQPQHF.

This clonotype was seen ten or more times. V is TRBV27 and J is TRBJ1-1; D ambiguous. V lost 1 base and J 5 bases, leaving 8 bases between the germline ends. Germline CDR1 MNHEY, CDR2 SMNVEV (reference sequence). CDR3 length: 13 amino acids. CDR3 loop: CASSLWSGTEAFF. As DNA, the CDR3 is TGTGCCAGCAGTTTATGGTCGGGAACTGAAGCTTTCTTT.

The CDR3 reads CASSRSSSGANVLTF. The CDR3 nucleotides are TGTGCCAGCAGCAGATCTAGCTCTGGGGCCAACGTCCTGACTTTC. J is TRBJ2-6 and V is TRBV5-6; D gene unclear. The CDR3 is made up of 15 amino acids. Trimming shortened V by 4 bases and J by 0 bases, and 8 bases separated the two germline ends. Germline V gene sequence: CDR1 SGHDT, CDR2 YYEEEE.